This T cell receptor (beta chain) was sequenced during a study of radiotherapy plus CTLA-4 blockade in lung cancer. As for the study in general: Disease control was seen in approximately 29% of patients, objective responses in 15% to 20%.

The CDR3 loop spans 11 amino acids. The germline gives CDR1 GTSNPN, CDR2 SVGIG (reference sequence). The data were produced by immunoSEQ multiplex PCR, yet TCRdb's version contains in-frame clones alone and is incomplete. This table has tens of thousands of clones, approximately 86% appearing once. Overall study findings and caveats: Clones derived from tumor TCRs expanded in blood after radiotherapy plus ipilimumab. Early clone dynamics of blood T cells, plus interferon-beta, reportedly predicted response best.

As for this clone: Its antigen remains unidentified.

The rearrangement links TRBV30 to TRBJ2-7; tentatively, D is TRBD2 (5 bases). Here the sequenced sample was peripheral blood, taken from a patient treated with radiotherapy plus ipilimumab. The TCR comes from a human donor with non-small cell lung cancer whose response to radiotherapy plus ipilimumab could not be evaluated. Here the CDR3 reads CVMRRWNEQYF. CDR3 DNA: TGTGTCATGAGGAGGTGGAACGAGCAGTACTTC. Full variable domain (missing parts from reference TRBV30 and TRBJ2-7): SQTIHQWPATLVQPVGSPLSLECTVEGTSNPNLYWYRQAAGRGLQLLFYSVGIGQISSEVPQNLSASRPQDRQFILSSKKLLLSDSGFYLCVMRRWNEQYFGPGTRLTVT.